The rows below give T cell receptor beta chains drawn from one sample of a study of T cell changes during pregnancy in multiple sclerosis. TCRdb's table, derived via immunoSEQ multiplex PCR, lists solely in-frame clones and lacks some. The sample shows approximately 30,000 clones, about 92% of them seen only once. The specimen was CD4+ T cells from peripheral blood mononuclear cells, collected after pregnancy. These receptors all come from a female donor with multiple sclerosis, enrolled in a pregnancy study. CDR3s include the opening cysteine and the closing phenylalanine or tryptophan.

J gene	V gene	CDR3 protein
TRBJ2-7	TRBV6-5	CASTLGGEQYF
TRBJ2-6	TRBV19	CASSRGRLLSGANVLTF
TRBJ2-2	TRBV19	CASSGGNTGELFF
TRBJ1-1	TRBV19	CASSRAGAEDTEAFF
TRBJ1-2	TRBV7-9	CASSARVGSYYTF
TRBJ2-1	TRBV9	CASSVGDLRYNEQFF
TRBJ1-1	TRBV5-8	CASSLAIFVNRVGEAFF
TRBJ2-7	TRBV18	CASSPNPGQEYEQYF
TRBJ2-3	TRBV5-1	CASSSRPRTSSTDTQYF
TRBJ2-7	TRBV19	CASSHGLAAHYEQYF
TRBJ2-2	TRBV6-5	CASRLGARTGELFF
TRBJ2-7	TRBV10-3	CAISATGNSNEQYF
TRBJ1-2	TRBV6-6	CASSSPGTNVGYTF
TRBJ2-2	TRBV7-3	CASSLNREGELFF
TRBJ1-6	TRBV14	CASSQAAGAPNSPLHF
TRBJ1-5	TRBV6-5	CASSRPGQGQPQHF
TRBJ1-2	TRBV7-2	CASSFGAANYGYTF
TRBJ1-1	TRBV30	CAWSLGDNMNTEAFF
TRBJ1-6	TRBV7-2	CASSFMVGGNNSPLHF
TRBJ2-3	TRBV6-5	CASSSSQGGTDTQYF
TRBJ1-5	TRBV5-6	CASSTGPNQPQHF
TRBJ1-3	TRBV4-2	CASSQGAAGAGNTIYF
TRBJ2-2	TRBV19	CASCGPRELFF
TRBJ1-2	TRBV20-1	CSVGGYTF
TRBJ2-2	TRBV5-4	CASSLRDTGTGELFF
TRBJ2-6	TRBV5-6	CASSLEQGAGGANVLTF
TRBJ2-7	TRBV6-1	CASRGTGKLYEQYF
TRBJ2-6	TRBV19	CASSIVGQGFSGANVLTF
TRBJ2-2	TRBV5-6	CASSRGQGANTGELFF
TRBJ2-7	TRBV28	CASSLMGAYEQYF
TRBJ1-3	TRBV2	CASIKTAHSGNTIYF
TRBJ1-1	TRBV29-1	CSVAGGGTEAFF
TRBJ1-5	TRBV7-9	CASSFTDQPQHF
TRBJ1-2	TRBV6-1	CASSEAVGESYGYAF
TRBJ1-5	TRBV27	CASTRTGTGLNQPQHF
TRBJ2-1	TRBV21-1	CASSKKREASRSSYNEQFF